This T cell receptor beta chain was captured by sequencing in a study of cytomegalovirus exposure and HLA in healthy donors. The study's findings and limits: Researchers reported that three CMV-associated chains were confirmed in vitro as CMV antigen-specific. It was reported that the classifier diagnosed cytomegalovirus status with high specificity and sensitivity in both the original and validation cohorts. Later analysis suggested links between common viral pathogens and several top significant clusters.

Note on this clone: The antigen is not known.

Germline assignment: CDR1 MNHEY and CDR2 SMNVEV (reference sequence). Trimming shortened V by 2 bases and J by 7 bases, and 12 bases separated the two germline ends. This CDR3 is built from 14 residues. Primers: 60 Vbeta forward and 13 Jbeta reverse. Assay used: immunoSEQ multiplex PCR; TCRdb lists only in-frame clones, some missing. The sample has roughly 180,000 clones; about four fifths are singletons. The receptor comes from a man in his thirties or forties in good health and CMV-seropositive. The chain couples TRBV27 to TRBJ1-5, with D possibly TRBD1 on 5 matching bases. The sequenced sample consisted of PBMCs. The CDR3 DNA is TGTGCCAGCAGTTTACAGGGAGGAGGGCAGCCCCAGCATTTT. Translation: CASSLQGGGQPQHF.